The clone carrying this T cell receptor beta chain was observed a single time. The antigen is unknown. The run depth of the assay was deep. The table came from immunoSEQ multiplex PCR; TCRdb's copy has only in-frame clones and leaves some out. The table has 2 million to 2.5 million clones, approximately 93% seen once. The CDR3 is made up of 14 amino acids. Between the trimmed V and J ends, which lost 4 bases and 6 bases, there was a span of 13 bases. Germline CDR1 SGHNT, CDR2 YENEEA. The data are from a study of shared clonotypes between healthy human individuals. The wider study: Aged 18 to 49, the donors were a couple of women and a few men.

The study's findings and limits: It was observed that approximately 5% of naive CD4 clonotypes were shared across several donors.

Adult donors, all healthy and HIV-negative, had no recent acute infections or vaccinations. The V and J genes are TRBV11-3 and TRBJ2-1; TRBD1 might be the D (6 bases). The sequenced sample was naive CD4+ T cells from PBMCs. Subset: CD45RA+ positively selected. This sequence originates from a man in his late teens or twenties in good health. Some clones in this sample may be carry-over from other donors' samples. CDR3 DNA: TGTGCCAGCAGCTCTGCTGGGGGCCCCAATGAGCAGTTCTTC. It is translated as CASSSAGGPNEQFF.